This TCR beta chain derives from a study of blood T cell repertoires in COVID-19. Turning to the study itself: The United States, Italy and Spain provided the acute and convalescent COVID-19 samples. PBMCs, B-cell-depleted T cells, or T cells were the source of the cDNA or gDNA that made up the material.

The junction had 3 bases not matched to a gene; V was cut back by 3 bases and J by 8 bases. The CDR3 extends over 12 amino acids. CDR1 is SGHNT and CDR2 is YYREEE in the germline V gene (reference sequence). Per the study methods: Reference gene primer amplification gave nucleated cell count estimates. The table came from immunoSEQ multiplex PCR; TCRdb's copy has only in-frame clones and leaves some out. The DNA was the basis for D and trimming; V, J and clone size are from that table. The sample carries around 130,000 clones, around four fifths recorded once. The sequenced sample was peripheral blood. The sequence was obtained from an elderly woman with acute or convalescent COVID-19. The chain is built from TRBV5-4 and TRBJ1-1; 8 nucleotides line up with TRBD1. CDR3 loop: CASSSRDREAFF. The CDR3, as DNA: TGTGCCAGCAGCTCCCGGGACAGGGAAGCTTTCTTT.